This is a list of T cell receptor beta chains from one sample in a study of cytomegalovirus exposure and HLA in healthy donors. The data were produced by immunoSEQ multiplex PCR, yet TCRdb's version contains in-frame clones alone and is incomplete. The table lists under 300,000 clones, 65% to 85% of them singletons, with around 2.3% in the top ten. Sample: PBMCs. These receptors came from a female donor in good health and CMV-seronegative. The CDR3 runs from the conserved cysteine through the conserved F or W. A D gene is named only where the DNA matches it firmly. Expanded clones get a size class; other rows say once, few or many, or leave the size out.

d_call | j_call | clone_size | v_call | cdr3_aa | cdr3_nt
TRBD2 | TRBJ2-1 | . | TRBV6-6 | CASEPSGPYNEQFF | TGTGCCAGCGAGCCTAGCGGACCCTACAATGAGCAGTTCTTC
. | TRBJ2-7 | few | TRBV5-1 | CASSLAQGPEQYF | TGCGCCAGCAGCTTGGCGCAGGGGCCCGAGCAGTACTTC
. | TRBJ1-1 | . | TRBV5-6 | CASSLTGRWTEAFF | TGTGCCAGCAGCTTGACTGGGAGGTGGACTGAAGCTTTCTTT
. | TRBJ1-2 | . | TRBV28 | CASNPPGDYGYTF | TGTGCCAGCAATCCCCCAGGGGACTATGGCTACACCTTC
. | TRBJ2-2 | . | TRBV27 | CASSLLRNGELFF | TGTGCCAGCAGTTTATTGAGAAACGGGGAGCTGTTTTTT
TRBD2 | TRBJ2-3 | . | TRBV9 | CASSVGLAVTSTDTQYF | TGTGCCAGCAGCGTAGGACTAGCGGTTACTAGCACAGATACGCAGTATTTT
. | TRBJ1-1 | once | TRBV7-9 | CASSLDPGTEAFF | TGTGCCAGCAGCTTAGATCCGGGCACTGAAGCTTTCTTT
TRBD1 | TRBJ2-5 | . | TRBV5-6 | CASTSLSDRVGKTQYF | TGTGCCAGCACCTCACTCTCGGACAGGGTCGGGAAGACCCAGTACTTC
TRBD1 | TRBJ1-5 | . | TRBV6-7 | CASSPRTGLSNQPQHF | TGTGCCAGCAGTCCAAGGACAGGGCTTAGCAATCAGCCCCAGCATTTT
. | TRBJ1-1 | few | TRBV5-1 | CASSLFTLNTEAFF | TGCGCCAGCAGCTTGTTTACACTGAACACTGAAGCTTTCTTT
TRBD1 | TRBJ2-7 | . | TRBV28 | CASSYRQGGAYEQYF | TGTGCCAGCAGTTACAGACAGGGGGGGGCCTACGAGCAGTACTTC
. | TRBJ2-1 | few | TRBV6-5 | CASSLAGTLHNEQFF | TGTGCCAGCAGTTTGGCCGGGACTCTTCACAATGAGCAGTTCTTC
TRBD2 | TRBJ2-1 | few | TRBV11-3 | CASKPSGGNHNEQFF | TGTGCCAGCAAACCTAGCGGGGGAAACCACAATGAGCAGTTCTTC
. | TRBJ2-3 | few | TRBV5-1 | CASSLVGGSTDTQYF | TGCGCCAGCAGCTTGGTCGGAGGGAGCACAGATACGCAGTATTTT
TRBD1 | TRBJ1-4 | once | TRBV4-1 | CASSQVGDSNEKLFF | TGCGCCAGCAGCCAAGTAGGGGACAGTAATGAAAAACTGTTTTTT
. | TRBJ1-5 | . | TRBV7-9 | CASTFGDNQPQHF | TGTGCCAGCACCTTCGGAGACAATCAGCCCCAGCATTTT
TRBD2 | TRBJ2-3 | . | TRBV9 | CASSSGTSGVPSTDTQYF | TGTGCCAGCAGCTCGGGGACTAGCGGGGTCCCTAGCACAGATACGCAGTATTTT
TRBD1 | TRBJ2-1 | . | TRBV7-9 | CASSLEGQTNEQFF | TGTGCCAGCAGCTTAGAGGGACAGACCAATGAGCAGTTCTTC
. | TRBJ1-6 | . | TRBV4-2 | CASSQDHGAGAVSPLHF | TGTGCCAGCAGCCAAGATCATGGTGCAGGGGCGGTTTCACCCCTCCACTTT
TRBD1 | TRBJ2-5 | . | TRBV6-6 | CASSYYRGSQETQYF | TGTGCCAGCAGTTACTACAGGGGTTCCCAAGAGACCCAGTACTTC
. | TRBJ2-4 | once | TRBV7-9 | CASSLWQNLAKNIQYF | TGTGCCAGCAGCTTATGGCAGAACCTAGCCAAAAACATTCAGTACTTC
TRBD1 | TRBJ1-5 | . | TRBV19 | CASTDPRGVSNQPQHF | TGTGCCAGTACCGATCCCAGGGGGGTAAGCAATCAGCCCCAGCATTTT
TRBD2 | TRBJ2-3 | . | TRBV27 | CASSFASGRTDTQYF | TGTGCCAGCAGTTTCGCTAGCGGGAGAACAGATACGCAGTATTTT
. | TRBJ2-7 | . | TRBV2 | CANSEETMGISYEQYF | TGTGCCAACAGTGAAGAGACTATGGGGATATCCTACGAGCAGTACTTC
TRBD2 | TRBJ2-7 | . | TRBV18 | CASSPPGLAASLEQYF | TGTGCCAGCTCACCACCGGGACTAGCGGCAAGTCTCGAGCAGTACTTC
. | TRBJ1-1 | . | TRBV7-9 | CASSLLQDGSEAFF | TGTGCCAGCAGCTTACTGCAGGATGGGTCTGAAGCTTTCTTT
TRBD1 | TRBJ1-2 | . | TRBV27 | CASSFTTGSGGYTF | TGTGCCAGCAGTTTTACGACAGGGTCGGGGGGCTACACCTTC
. | TRBJ2-2 | . | TRBV5-1 | CASSLGGNTGELFF | TGCGCCAGCAGCTTGGGCGGGAACACCGGGGAGCTGTTTTTT
. | TRBJ2-7 | . | TRBV2 | CASRRAGTPYEQYF | TGTGCCAGCAGGAGAGCGGGCACCCCCTACGAGCAGTACTTC
. | TRBJ2-7 | . | TRBV27 | CASSLLEDYSNEQYF | TGTGCCAGCAGTTTATTGGAGGACTACTCCAACGAGCAGTACTTC
TRBD1 | TRBJ2-3 | . | TRBV15 | CATSRDRQGGPDTQYF | TGTGCCACCAGCAGAGATAGACAGGGTGGCCCAGATACGCAGTATTTT
TRBD1 | TRBJ2-6 | . | TRBV7-9 | CASSSDRASGANVLTF | TGTGCCAGCAGCTCCGACAGGGCCTCTGGGGCCAACGTCCTGACTTTC
. | TRBJ1-5 | few | TRBV28 | CASSFLRRLDNQPQHF | TGTGCCAGCAGTTTCCTCAGGCGCTTGGATAATCAGCCCCAGCATTTT
TRBD2 | TRBJ2-3 | many | TRBV5-4 | CASSLSGRGTDTQYF | TGTGCCAGCAGCTTGAGCGGGAGGGGGACAGATACGCAGTATTTT
. | TRBJ1-3 | few | TRBV5-5 | CASSSTGTGNTIYF | TGTGCCAGCAGCTCTACAGGGACTGGAAACACCATATATTTT
TRBD1 | TRBJ2-7 | . | TRBV7-2 | CASSLALGDRVYEQYF | TGTGCCAGCAGCTTAGCGCTCGGGGACAGGGTGTACGAGCAGTACTTC
. | TRBJ2-1 | . | TRBV19 | CASKDFSGNNEQFF | TGTGCCAGTAAGGATTTTAGCGGAAACAATGAGCAGTTCTTC
. | TRBJ2-7 | . | TRBV15 | CATSRSTRITSYEQYF | TGTGCCACCAGCAGATCAACTAGGATAACGAGTTACGAGCAGTACTTC
. | TRBJ2-1 | few | TRBV21-1 | CASPPKRSSGRPRLYNEQFF | TGTGCCAGCCCTCCAAAGCGGTCTAGCGGGAGGCCTAGGTTATACAATGAGCAGTTCTTC
TRBD2 | TRBJ2-7 | . | TRBV18 | CASSPGRGGYEQYF | TGTGCCAGCTCACCAGGGAGGGGAGGCTACGAGCAGTACTTC
. | TRBJ1-5 | . | TRBV5-1 | CASSLEGAQPQHF | TGCGCCAGCAGCTTGGAAGGGGCTCAGCCCCAGCATTTT
TRBD1 | TRBJ2-7 | . | TRBV18 | CASSPPMDRAYEQYF | TGTGCCAGCTCACCACCGATGGACAGGGCCTACGAGCAGTACTTC
. | TRBJ1-2 | . | TRBV13 | CASTGDGPRPNYGYTF | TGTGCCAGCACCGGGGATGGTCCGCGCCCTAATTATGGCTACACCTTC
TRBD2 | TRBJ2-1 | . | TRBV7-9 | CSSSPRTSGRAESYNEQFF | TGTTCCAGCAGCCCGAGGACTAGCGGGAGGGCTGAGTCCTACAATGAGCAGTTCTTC
. | TRBJ2-1 | . | TRBV27 | CASSELATKGNEQFF | TGTGCCAGCAGCGAACTAGCCACTAAAGGGAATGAGCAGTTCTTC
. | TRBJ1-5 | once | TRBV7-2 | CASSPGVRRYSNQPQHF | TGTGCCAGCAGCCCAGGGGTCCGCCGCTATAGCAATCAGCCCCAGCATTTT
TRBD2 | TRBJ2-1 | . | TRBV7-6 | CASSLANPAGVGEQFF | TGTGCCAGCAGCTTAGCAAACCCAGCGGGAGTGGGTGAGCAGTTCTTC
. | TRBJ1-2 | . | TRBV11-3 | CASSLHGGVYYGYTF | TGTGCCAGCAGCTTACATGGGGGGGTTTACTATGGCTACACCTTC